Detailed here is one T cell receptor beta chain. The record originates from a study of blood T cell repertoires in COVID-19. Sequenced by immunoSEQ multiplex PCR; TCRdb stores in-frame clones only, minus some. The data hold about 270,000 clones, with approximately 90% observed a single time. Germline V gene sequence: CDR1 MNHEY, CDR2 SVGAGI. V lost 3 bases to trimming and J lost 5 bases, with 13 bases between them. The CDR3 sequence is 14 residues long. The V call is TRBV6-5, the J call TRBJ2-5; weak D call: TRBD2 (5 bases). The clonotype was recovered from a woman aged 45-65 years who had recovered from COVID-19. The sample taken for sequencing was PBMCs or T cells enriched from blood (not recorded which). CDR3 nucleotides: TGTGCCAGCAGTTATTTTCGCGAGCGGGAGACCCAGTACTTC. As protein: CASSYFRERETQYF.